Following are 25 T cell receptor beta chains from one sample sequenced in a study of blood T cell repertoires in COVID-19. The repertoire was sequenced with immunoSEQ multiplex PCR; TCRdb's copy has only in-frame clones and lacks some. The sample has a few hundred thousand clones; roughly 90% are singletons. The sequencing input was peripheral blood. Every receptor here comes from a woman aged 25 to 39 with COVID-19, enrolled during active disease.

This clone was recorded a few times. The rearrangement uses TRBV28 and TRBJ2-2, with D tentatively TRBD2 (5 bases). Trimming cost V 3 bases and J 0 bases, with 14 bases left between them. Looked up from germline, CDR1 is MDHEN and CDR2 is SYDVKM. CDR3 length: 17 residues. This CDR3 reads CASSFNRGPTNTGELFF. CDR3 nucleotide sequence: TGTGCCAGCAGTTTTAATAGAGGGCCAACGAACACCGGGGAGCTGTTTTTT. Full variable domain (outside the CDR3, taken from reference TRBV28 and TRBJ2-2): DVKVTQSSRYLVKRTGEKVFLECVQDMDHENMFWYRQDPGLGLRLIYFSYDVKMKEKGDIPEGYSVSREKKERFSLILESASTNQTSMYLCASSFNRGPTNTGELFFGEGSRLTVL.

This sequence joins TRBV19 and TRBJ2-1; D unresolved. Trimming pared 3 bases from V and 5 bases from J, leaving 14 bases between. The CDR3 is made up of 15 amino acids. The germline V gene has CDR1 LNHDA and CDR2 SQIVND (reference sequence). This chain's CDR3 is CASSIPSRVNNEQFF. CDR3 sequence (DNA): TGTGCCAGTAGTATCCCGAGCCGGGTAAACAATGAGCAGTTCTTC.

The chain employs TRBV10-3 and TRBJ2-1; no reliable D call. V was pared by 2 bases and J by 5 bases, with 10 bases between. Germline V lookup: CDR1 ENHRY, CDR2 SYGVKD. The CDR3 spans 14 residues. The chain's CDR3 is CAISEAEIHNEQFF. The CDR3, as DNA: TGTGCCATCAGTGAGGCGGAAATTCACAATGAGCAGTTCTTC.

V gene TRBV9 combines with J gene TRBJ1-6, with 11 bases fitting TRBD1. Losses at the gene ends were 4 bases for V and 9 bases for J; bases not matched to a gene: 15. Germline CDR1 and CDR2: SGDLS and YYNGEE. This CDR3 is built from 18 residues. The CDR3 here is CASSWDRDRGSMGSPLHF. The CDR3 DNA reads TGTGCCAGCAGCTGGGACCGGGACAGGGGGTCCATGGGTTCACCCCTCCACTTT.

The J gene is TRBJ1-1, the V gene TRBV11-2; no definite D call. The germline V gene encodes CDR1 SGHAT and CDR2 FQNNGV. Trimming took off 7 bases at V and 0 bases at J, with 9 bases between the two ends. The CDR3 runs 13 residues. The CDR3 loop is CASNMAMNTEAFF. CDR3 DNA: TGTGCCAGCAATATGGCCATGAACACTGAAGCTTTCTTT. Full variable domain (missing parts from reference TRBV11-2 and TRBJ1-1): EAGVAQSPRYKIIEKRQSVAFWCNPISGHATLYWYQQILGQGPKLLIQFQNNGVVDDSQLPKDRFSAERLKGVDSTLKIQPAKLEDSAVYLCASNMAMNTEAFFGQGTRLTVV.

This clone came up once. This rearrangement joins TRBV7-2 to TRBJ1-1; TRBD1 matches 10 bases. The trim removed 5 bases at V and 12 bases at J, leaving 18 bases unmatched. CDR3 length equals 16 residues. Germline CDR1 is SGHTA and CDR2 is FQGNSA. This chain's CDR3 is CASSQTGGNRRGETFF. CDR3 DNA: TGTGCCAGCAGCCAGACAGGGGGCAATAGAAGAGGGGAGACTTTCTTT.

The V call is TRBV5-1, the J call TRBJ2-1; D is undetermined. V dropped 0 bases and J dropped 9 bases, with 16 bases sitting between them. The germline V gene has CDR1 SGHRS and CDR2 YFSETQ. This CDR3 is 15 amino acids long. In nucleotides, the CDR3 is TGCGCCAGCAGCTTGGAGGCAGGCTTTGATAGTGAGCAGTTCTTC. Amino acid sequence: CASSLEAGFDSEQFF.

This clone was seen only a few times. At one end, the junction sequence differs from germline, possibly due to a read error. The chain joins TRBV7-9 to TRBJ1-3, with 7 nucleotides matching TRBD1. This CDR3 spans 13 amino acids. CDR1 is SEHNR, CDR2 FQNEAQ, per germline (reference sequence). The CDR3 is CASSLGTGQAIDF. The CDR3 nucleotides read TGTGCCAGCAGCTTAGGTACCGGACAGGCCATAGATTTT.

The genes are TRBV6-2 or TRBV6-3 and TRBJ1-2; D possibly corresponds to TRBD1 (6 bases). Germline loops: CDR1 MNHEY, CDR2 SVGEGT. V lost 4 bases and J lost 2, with 11 bases in between. The CDR3 runs to 14 residues. The CDR3 here is CASSSVGANYGYTF. As DNA, the CDR3 is TGTGCCAGCAGTTCGGTGGGGGCGAACTATGGCTACACCTTC.

The chain has TRBV27 and TRBJ2-7; D gene unclear. Germline V gene lookup returns CDR1 MNHEY and CDR2 SMNVEV (reference sequence). The CDR3 is made up of 14 amino acids. Trimming took 2 bases from V and 0 from J, leaving 8 bases between them. This chain's CDR3 is CASSLAGHSYEQYF. CDR3 DNA: TGTGCCAGCAGTTTAGCCGGTCACTCCTACGAGCAGTACTTC.

V usage is TRBV7-2 and J usage is TRBJ1-2; D is unclear. The CDR3 contains 14 residues. In germline, CDR1 is SGHTA, CDR2 FQGNSA. The ends were cut back, 3 bases at V and 1 base at J, with 9 bases in the middle. CDR3 nucleotide sequence: TGTGCCAGCAGCTTCACCCTTAGTAACTATGGCTACACCTTC. As protein: CASSFTLSNYGYTF.

The chain links TRBV7-2 to TRBJ2-2; a possible D gene is TRBD1 (5 bases). This CDR3 contains 13 residues. The V end lost 2 bases, the J end lost 7 bases, and 8 bases lay between the germline ends. Looked up from germline, CDR1 is SGHTA and CDR2 is FQGNSA. CDR3 sequence: CASSLQGNGELFF. Here the CDR3 DNA reads TGTGCCAGCAGCTTACAGGGTAACGGGGAGCTGTTTTTT. The full variable domain, with the rest looked up from reference TRBV7-2 and TRBJ2-2, is GAGVSQSPSNKVTEKGKDVELRCDPISGHTALYWYRQSLGQGLEFLIYFQGNSAPDKSGLPSDRFSAERTGGSVSTLTIQRTQQEDSAVYLCASSLQGNGELFFGEGSRLTVL.

The V call is TRBV4-3, the J call TRBJ2-3, with D unclear. Germline assignment: CDR1 LGHNA and CDR2 YSLEER. The V end was cut by 0 bases, the J end by 6 bases, with 7 bases between. There are 13 residues in the CDR3. CDR3 in amino acids: CASSQENADTQYF. The CDR3 DNA follows: TGCGCCAGCAGCCAAGAGAACGCGGATACGCAGTATTTT.

The rearrangement links TRBV19 to TRBJ1-5, with D maybe TRBD1 (6 bases). The germline CDR1 and CDR2 sequences are LNHDA and SQIVND (reference sequence). The germline V and J ends were trimmed by 1 base and 5 bases, with 9 bases remaining between them. The CDR3 totals 14 residues. CDR3 region: CASSIVGGHQPQHF. CDR3 DNA sequence: TGTGCCAGTAGTATAGTGGGGGGGCATCAGCCCCAGCATTTT.

This chain connects TRBV6-5 to TRBJ2-7; 7 bases line up with TRBD2. CDR1 is MNHEY and CDR2 is SVGAGI in the germline V gene. CDR3 length: 13 amino acids. J was trimmed by 8 bases and V by 2 bases; bases with no gene match: 6. The CDR3 region has the DNA TGTGCCAGCAGTTACGGGGAGGGTATCAAGCAGTACTTC. Translating it yields CASSYGEGIKQYF.

This chain links TRBV2 with TRBJ1-1; 8 nucleotides line up with TRBD1. CDR1 and CDR2 from the germline V gene are SNHLY and FYNNEI. The CDR3 is 15 residues long. Trimming removed 5 bases from V and 4 bases from J; junction bases left unmatched: 9. CDR3 sequence: CASSTQGAIGTEAFF. In DNA, the CDR3 is TGTGCCAGCAGTACTCAGGGGGCAATAGGCACTGAAGCTTTCTTT.

V and J are TRBV21-1 and TRBJ2-1; the table's D call of TRBD2 was not tested on the DNA. TRBV21-1 is a documented pseudogene. The CDR3 runs 20 residues. This CDR3 is CASSKCAGLAGTPESNEQFF. CDR3 DNA sequence: TGTGCCAGCAGCAAATGTGCGGGACTAGCGGGAACCCCCGAAAGCAATGAGCAGTTCTTC.

The chain links TRBV11-3 to TRBJ2-7; D may be TRBD1 (5 bases). Germline V gene data show CDR1 as SGHNT and CDR2 as YENEEA. The CDR3 covers 15 residues. Trimming took off 1 base at V and 0 bases at J, with 10 bases between the two ends. The chain's CDR3 is CASSLGDSFSYEQYV. The CDR3 coding sequence is TGTGCCAGCAGCTTAGGCGACAGTTTCTCCTACGAGCAGTACGTC.

This clone was recorded a few times. CDR3 loop: CASSKRGSGNTIYF. The CDR3, as DNA: TGTGCCAGCAGCAAGAGGGGGTCTGGAAACACCATATATTTT. The rearrangement uses TRBV7-9 and TRBJ1-3; weak D call: TRBD1 (6 bases). Trimming cost V 5 bases and J 1 base, with 9 bases left between them. The length of the CDR3 is 14 residues. Looked up from germline, CDR1 is SEHNR and CDR2 is FQNEAQ (reference sequence).

The rearrangement uses TRBV6-2 or TRBV6-3 and TRBJ2-7, with D tentatively TRBD1 (7 bases). The CDR3 consists of 16 residues. The V and J ends lost 0 bases and 1 base respectively, with 13 bases between them. CDR1 is MNHEY, CDR2 SVGEGT, per germline. The CDR3 DNA reads TGTGCCAGCAGTTACTCGCGGGACAGCCTATCCTACGAGCAGTACTTC. It yields the protein CASSYSRDSLSYEQYF.

This chain connects TRBV5-6 to TRBJ1-3; the D is unclear. This CDR3 contains 15 residues. Per germline, CDR1 SGHDT and CDR2 YYEEEE. V was cut by 0 bases and J by 3 bases, with 10 bases left in between. The CDR3 DNA reads TGTGCCAGCAGCTTGGAGTCGGGGTTTGGAAACACCATATATTTT. It specifies CASSLESGFGNTIYF.

The chain joins TRBV7-2 to TRBJ1-5, with D hard to call. From germline, CDR1 is SGHTA and CDR2 FQGNSA. V was cut by 3 bases and J by 4 bases, with 13 bases left in between. The CDR3 contains 15 residues. CDR3 sequence: CASSFSWEGNQPQHF. The CDR3 DNA sequence: TGTGCCAGCAGCTTCTCCTGGGAGGGTAATCAGCCCCAGCATTTT.

The chain is built from TRBV14 and TRBJ1-4; tentative D call: TRBD1 (5 bases). V lost 4 bases and J lost 5, with 14 bases in between. CDR3 size: 15 residues. Germline V gene lookup returns CDR1 SGHDN and CDR2 FVKESK. The CDR3 sequence: CASSPLLAGNEKLFF. The CDR3 region has the DNA TGTGCCAGCAGCCCTCTCCTGGCAGGGAATGAAAAACTGTTTTTT.

The chain employs TRBV2 and TRBJ2-3; TRBD2 agrees at 10 bases. The CDR3 has 16 residues. Trimming cost V 1 base and J 2 bases; bases outside gene matches: 3. CDR1 and CDR2 from the germline V gene are SNHLY and FYNNEI. This CDR3 is CASSEGGLATTDTQYF. CDR3 coding DNA: TGTGCCAGCAGTGAAGGGGGACTAGCGACCACAGATACGCAGTATTTT.

J is TRBJ1-5 and V is TRBV19; D not resolved. Germline V gene sequence: CDR1 LNHDA, CDR2 SQIVND (reference sequence). Trimming stripped 4 bases from V and 0 bases from J, with 10 bases between. The length of the CDR3 is 15 residues. Here the CDR3 reads CASSKGLDSNQPQHF. The DNA for the CDR3 is TGTGCCAGTAGTAAAGGCCTAGATAGCAATCAGCCCCAGCATTTT.